The sequence of this TCR beta chain was determined in a study of cytomegalovirus exposure and HLA in healthy donors. The PCR made use of 60 Vbeta and 13 Jbeta primers. Measured with immunoSEQ multiplex PCR; TCRdb has only the in-frame clones, and not every one. The repertoire includes roughly 160,000 clones, around 72% of them detected once, and 2.5% to 3.5% sits in the top ten. Germline CDR1 and CDR2: SGHRS and YFSETQ. Trimming took 1 base from V and 0 from J, leaving 13 bases between them. CDR3 size: 17 residues. This sequence originates from a woman aged 45 to 65 in good health and CMV-seropositive. The chain links TRBV5-1 to TRBJ2-2, with D possibly being TRBD2 (5 bases). Sequenced material: PBMCs. Here the CDR3 DNA reads TGCGCCAGCAGCTTGACGATAAGCGGCACGAACACCGGGGAGCTGTTTTTT. It encodes CASSLTISGTNTGELFF. The variable domain in full, with the rest retrieved from reference TRBV5-1 and TRBJ2-2, is KAGVTQTPRYLIKTRGQQVTLSCSPISGHRSVSWYQQTPGQGLQFLFEYFSETQRNKGNFPGRFSGRQFSNSRSEMNVSTLELGDSALYLCASSLTISGTNTGELFFGEGSRLTVL.